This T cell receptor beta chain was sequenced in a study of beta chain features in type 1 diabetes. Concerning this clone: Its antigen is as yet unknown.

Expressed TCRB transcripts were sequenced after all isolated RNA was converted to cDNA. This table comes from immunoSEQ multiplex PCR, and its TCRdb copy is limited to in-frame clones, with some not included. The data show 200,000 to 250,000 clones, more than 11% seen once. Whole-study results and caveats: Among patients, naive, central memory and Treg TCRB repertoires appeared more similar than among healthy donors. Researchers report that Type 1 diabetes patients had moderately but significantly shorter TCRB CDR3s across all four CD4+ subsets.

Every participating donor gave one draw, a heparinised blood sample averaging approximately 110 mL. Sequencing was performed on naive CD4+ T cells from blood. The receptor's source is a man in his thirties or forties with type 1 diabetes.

The CDR3 DNA follows: TGCAGCGTTGATGTAGAGGGGGACATTCAGTACTTC. Its protein is CSVDVEGDIQYF. V usage is TRBV29-1 and J usage is TRBJ2-4; tentative D call: TRBD1 (6 bases). CDR1 is SQVTM and CDR2 is ANQGSEA in the germline V gene. This CDR3 is 12 amino acids long. Trimming shortened V by 3 bases and J by 8 bases, and 11 bases separated the two germline ends.